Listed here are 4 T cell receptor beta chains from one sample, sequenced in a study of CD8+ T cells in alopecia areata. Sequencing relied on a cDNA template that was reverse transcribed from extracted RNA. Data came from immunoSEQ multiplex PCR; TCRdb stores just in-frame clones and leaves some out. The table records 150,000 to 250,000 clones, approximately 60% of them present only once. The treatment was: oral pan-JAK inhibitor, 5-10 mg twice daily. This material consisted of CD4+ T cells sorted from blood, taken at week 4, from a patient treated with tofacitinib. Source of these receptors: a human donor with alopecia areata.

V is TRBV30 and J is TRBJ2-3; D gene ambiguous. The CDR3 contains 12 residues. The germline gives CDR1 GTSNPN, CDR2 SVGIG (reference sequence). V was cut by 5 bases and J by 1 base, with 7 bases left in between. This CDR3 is CAWGQGTDTQYF. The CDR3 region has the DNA TGTGCCTGGGGTCAGGGCACAGATACGCAGTATTTT.

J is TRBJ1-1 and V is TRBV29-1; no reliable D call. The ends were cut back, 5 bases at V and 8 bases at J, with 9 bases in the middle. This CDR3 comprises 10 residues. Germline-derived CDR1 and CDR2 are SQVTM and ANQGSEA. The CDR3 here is CSVRPSEAFF. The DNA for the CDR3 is TGCAGCGTTAGGCCTTCCGAAGCTTTCTTT.

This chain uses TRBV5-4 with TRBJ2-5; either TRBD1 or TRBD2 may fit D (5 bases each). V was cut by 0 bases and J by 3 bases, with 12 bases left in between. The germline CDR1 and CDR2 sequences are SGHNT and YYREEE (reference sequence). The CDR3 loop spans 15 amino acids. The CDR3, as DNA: TGTGCCAGCAGCTTGGCCTCGGGACGCGAAGAGACCCAGTACTTC. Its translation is CASSLASGREETQYF. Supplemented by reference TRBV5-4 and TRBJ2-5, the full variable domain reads ETGVTQSPTHLIKTRGQQVTLRCSSQSGHNTVSWYQQALGQGPQFIFQYYREEENGRGNFPPRFSGLQFPNYSSELNVNALELDDSALYLCASSLASGREETQYFGPGTRLLVL.

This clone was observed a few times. The CDR3 reads CASSSNPKRPSSYNEQFF. As DNA, the CDR3 is TGTGCCAGTAGTTCAAACCCTAAGCGACCCAGCTCCTACAATGAGCAGTTCTTC. The chain has TRBV19 and TRBJ2-1; D is ambiguous. CDR3 length: 18 amino acids. Trimming took 5 bases from V and 0 from J, leaving 20 bases between them. The V gene's germline CDR1 is LNHDA and CDR2 SQIVND (reference sequence). Full variable domain (remainder filled in from reference TRBV19 and TRBJ2-1): DGGITQSPKYLFRKEGQNVTLSCEQNLNHDAMYWYRQDPGQGLRLIYYSQIVNDFQKGDIAEGYSVSREKKESFPLTVTSAQKNPTAFYLCASSSNPKRPSSYNEQFFGPGTRLTVL.